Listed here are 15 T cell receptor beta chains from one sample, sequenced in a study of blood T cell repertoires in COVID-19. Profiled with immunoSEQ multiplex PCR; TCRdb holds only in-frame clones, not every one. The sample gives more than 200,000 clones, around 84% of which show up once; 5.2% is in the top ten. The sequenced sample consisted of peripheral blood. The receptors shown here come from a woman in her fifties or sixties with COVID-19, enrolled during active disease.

DNA of the CDR3: TGCGCCAGCAGCTTGGCCCAGGGGGTTTCCTACGAGCAGTACTTC. Amino acid sequence: CASSLAQGVSYEQYF. J is TRBJ2-7 and V is TRBV5-1; 7 bases fit TRBD1. The J segment lost 1 base and the V segment lost 0 bases, leaving 4 bases of the junction unmatched. Germline V gene data show CDR1 as SGHRS and CDR2 as YFSETQ. This CDR3 region has 15 residues.

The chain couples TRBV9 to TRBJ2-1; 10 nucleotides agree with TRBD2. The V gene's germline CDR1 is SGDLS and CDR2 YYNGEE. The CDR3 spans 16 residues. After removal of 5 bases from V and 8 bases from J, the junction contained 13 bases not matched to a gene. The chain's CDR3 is CASSADAQREGDEQFF. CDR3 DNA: TGTGCCAGCAGTGCCGATGCACAGCGGGAGGGCGATGAGCAGTTCTTC.

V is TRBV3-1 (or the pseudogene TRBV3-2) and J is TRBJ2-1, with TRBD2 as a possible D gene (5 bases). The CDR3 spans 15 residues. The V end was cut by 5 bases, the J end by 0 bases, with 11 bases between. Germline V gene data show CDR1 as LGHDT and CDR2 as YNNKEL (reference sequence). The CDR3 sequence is CASSSDYLSYNEQFF. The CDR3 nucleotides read TGTGCCAGCAGCTCCGACTATCTCTCCTACAATGAGCAGTTCTTC.

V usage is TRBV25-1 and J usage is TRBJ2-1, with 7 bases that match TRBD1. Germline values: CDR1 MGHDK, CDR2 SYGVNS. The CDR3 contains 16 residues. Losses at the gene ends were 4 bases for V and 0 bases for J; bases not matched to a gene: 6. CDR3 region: CASSGDRSISYNEQFF. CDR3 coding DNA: TGTGCCAGCAGTGGGGACAGATCCATCTCCTACAATGAGCAGTTCTTC. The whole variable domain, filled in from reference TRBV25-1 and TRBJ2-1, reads EADIYQTPRYLVIGTGKKITLECSQTMGHDKMYWYQQDPGMELHLIHYSYGVNSTEKGDLSSESTVSRIRTEHFPLTLESARPSHTSQYLCASSGDRSISYNEQFFGPGTRLTVL.

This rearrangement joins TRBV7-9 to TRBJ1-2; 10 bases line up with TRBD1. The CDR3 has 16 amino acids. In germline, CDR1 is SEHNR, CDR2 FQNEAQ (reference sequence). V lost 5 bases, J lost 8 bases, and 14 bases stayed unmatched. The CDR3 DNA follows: TGTGCCAGCAGCCAAGACGCGACAGGGGGCGTAGGCGGCTACACCTTC. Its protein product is CASSQDATGGVGGYTF.

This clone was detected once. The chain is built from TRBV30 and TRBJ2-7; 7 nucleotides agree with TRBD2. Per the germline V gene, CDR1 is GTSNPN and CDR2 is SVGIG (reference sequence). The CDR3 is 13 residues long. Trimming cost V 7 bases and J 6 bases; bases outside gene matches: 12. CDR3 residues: CASQGRGWSEQYF. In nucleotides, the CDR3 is TGTGCCTCCCAAGGGCGGGGGTGGTCCGAGCAGTACTTC.

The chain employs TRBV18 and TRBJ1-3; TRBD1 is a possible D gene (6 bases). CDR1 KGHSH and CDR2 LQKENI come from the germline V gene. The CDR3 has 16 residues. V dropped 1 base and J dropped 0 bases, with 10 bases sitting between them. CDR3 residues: CASSPQDRHSGNTIYF. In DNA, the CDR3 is TGTGCCAGCTCACCACAGGACAGACACTCTGGAAACACCATATATTTT.

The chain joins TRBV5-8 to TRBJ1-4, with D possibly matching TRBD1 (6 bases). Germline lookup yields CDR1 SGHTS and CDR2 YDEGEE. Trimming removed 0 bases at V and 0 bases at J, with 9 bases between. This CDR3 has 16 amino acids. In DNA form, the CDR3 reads TGTGCCAGCAGCTTGGTGGGACACGCAACTAATGAAAAACTGTTTTTT. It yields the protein CASSLVGHATNEKLFF.

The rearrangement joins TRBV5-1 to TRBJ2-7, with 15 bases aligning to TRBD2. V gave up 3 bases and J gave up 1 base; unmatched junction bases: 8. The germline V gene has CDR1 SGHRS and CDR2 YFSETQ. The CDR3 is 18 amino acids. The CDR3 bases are TGCGCCAGCAGCTCAGGACTAGCGGGAGGGCCGCGGTCCTACGAGCAGTACTTC. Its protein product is CASSSGLAGGPRSYEQYF.

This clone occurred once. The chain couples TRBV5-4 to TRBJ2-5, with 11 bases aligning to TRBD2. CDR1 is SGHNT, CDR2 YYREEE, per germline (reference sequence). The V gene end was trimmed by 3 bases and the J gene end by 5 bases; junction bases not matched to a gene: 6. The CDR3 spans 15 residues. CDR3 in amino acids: CASSSPGTSGETQYF. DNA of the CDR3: TGTGCCAGCAGCTCCCCCGGGACTAGCGGTGAGACCCAGTACTTC.

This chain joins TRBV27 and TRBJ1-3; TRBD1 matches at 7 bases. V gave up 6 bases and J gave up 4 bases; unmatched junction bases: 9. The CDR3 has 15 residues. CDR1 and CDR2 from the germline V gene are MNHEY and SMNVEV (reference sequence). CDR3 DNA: TGTGCCAGCAGCAAGACCGGGACAGCGGGAAACACCATATATTTT. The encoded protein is CASSKTGTAGNTIYF.

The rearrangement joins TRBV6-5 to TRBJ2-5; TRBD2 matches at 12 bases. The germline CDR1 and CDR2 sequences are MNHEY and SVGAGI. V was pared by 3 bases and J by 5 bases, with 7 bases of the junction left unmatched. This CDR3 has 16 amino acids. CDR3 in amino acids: CASSYASGRGRETQYF. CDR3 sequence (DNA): TGTGCCAGCAGTTATGCTAGCGGGAGGGGAAGGGAGACCCAGTACTTC.

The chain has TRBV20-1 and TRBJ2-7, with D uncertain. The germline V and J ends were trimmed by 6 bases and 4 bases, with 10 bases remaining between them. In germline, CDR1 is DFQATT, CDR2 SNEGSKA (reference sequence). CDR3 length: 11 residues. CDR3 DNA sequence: TGCAGTGCGCCGCAGAAATACGAGCAGTACTTC. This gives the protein CSAPQKYEQYF.

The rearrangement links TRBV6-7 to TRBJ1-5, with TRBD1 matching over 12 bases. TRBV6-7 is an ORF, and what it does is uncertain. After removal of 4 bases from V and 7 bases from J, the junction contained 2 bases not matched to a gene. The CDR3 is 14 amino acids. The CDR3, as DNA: TGTGCCAGCAGTTCCGGGACAGGGGGCCAGCCCCAGCATTTT. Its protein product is CASSSGTGGQPQHF.

CDR3 DNA sequence: TGTGCCAGCAGCGCTGGACAGGCGGCGCGGGGCTACACCTTC. Protein product: CASSAGQAARGYTF. This chain connects TRBV9 to TRBJ1-2; 7 positions agree with TRBD1. This CDR3 spans 14 amino acids. Germline V CDR1 and CDR2: SGDLS, YYNGEE. V was clipped by 3 bases and J by 8 bases; unmatched bases: 10.